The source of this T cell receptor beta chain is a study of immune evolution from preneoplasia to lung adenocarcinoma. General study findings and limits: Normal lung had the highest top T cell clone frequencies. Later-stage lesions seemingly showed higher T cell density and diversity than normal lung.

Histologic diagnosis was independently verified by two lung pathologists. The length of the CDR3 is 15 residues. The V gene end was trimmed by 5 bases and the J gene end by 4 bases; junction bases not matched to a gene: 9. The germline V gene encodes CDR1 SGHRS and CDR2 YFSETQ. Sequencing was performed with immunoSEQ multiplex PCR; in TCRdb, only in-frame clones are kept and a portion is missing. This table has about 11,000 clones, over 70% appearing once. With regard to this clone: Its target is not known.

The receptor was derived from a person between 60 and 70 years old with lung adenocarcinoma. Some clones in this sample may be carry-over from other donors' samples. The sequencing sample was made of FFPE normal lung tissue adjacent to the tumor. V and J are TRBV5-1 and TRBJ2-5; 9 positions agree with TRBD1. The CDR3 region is CASRSGTGMGETQYF. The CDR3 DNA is TGCGCCAGCAGATCCGGGACAGGGATGGGAGAGACCCAGTACTTC.